These 24 T cell receptor beta chains came from one sample sequenced in a study of blood T cell repertoires in COVID-19. Sequencing used immunoSEQ multiplex PCR; TCRdb keeps in-frame clones, though not all of them. The sample holds approximately 350,000 clones, 75% to 90% seen once. The sequenced sample was PBMCs or T cells enriched from blood (not recorded which). Receptors originate from a man aged 18 to 29 who had recovered from COVID-19.

This chain joins TRBV4-3 and TRBJ1-1; 7 bases are shared with TRBD1. Germline assignment: CDR1 LGHNA and CDR2 YSLEER. This CDR3 contains 15 residues. V lost 0 bases and J lost 4; bases outside the gene matches: 5. The CDR3 loop is CASSQDRAGGTEAFF. DNA of the CDR3: TGCGCCAGCAGCCAAGATAGGGCAGGGGGCACTGAAGCTTTCTTT.

The V call is TRBV21-1, the J call TRBJ1-2; TRBD1 was called by the table and not checked on the DNA. TRBV21-1 corresponds to a pseudogene. The CDR3 consists of 18 residues. This CDR3 reads CASSKSDTGQQLDYGYTF. In DNA form, the CDR3 reads TGTGCCAGCAGCAAATCTGATACGGGACAGCAATTAGACTATGGCTACACCTTC.

This chain connects TRBV30 to TRBJ2-1, with 9 bases aligning to TRBD1. After removal of 5 bases from V and 4 bases from J, the junction contained 6 bases not matched to a gene. Germline V CDR1 and CDR2: GTSNPN, SVGIG (reference sequence). The CDR3 consists of 14 residues. The CDR3 DNA reads TGTGCCTGGGCACCGGGACAGGGATACAATGAGCAGTTCTTC. Translating it yields CAWAPGQGYNEQFF.

This sequence joins TRBV6-1 and TRBJ1-6; the D gene is possibly TRBD1 (5 bases). Germline CDR1 and CDR2: MNHNS and SASEGT. V was trimmed by 2 bases and J by 7 bases, leaving 15 bases between them. The CDR3 is 16 residues long. The CDR3 region is CASSELSGALNSPLHF. The DNA for the CDR3 is TGTGCCAGCAGTGAATTATCTGGGGCCCTGAATTCACCCCTCCACTTT.

This rearrangement joins TRBV7-2 to TRBJ2-7, with D maybe TRBD1 (6 bases). Germline-derived CDR1 and CDR2 are SGHTA and FQGNSA. V dropped 2 bases and J dropped 5 bases, with 10 bases sitting between them. CDR3 size: 13 residues. CDR3 protein: CASSLTGYNEQYF. In nucleotides, the CDR3 is TGTGCCAGCAGCTTAACAGGGTATAACGAGCAGTACTTC.

This chain links TRBV5-1 with TRBJ1-4; 8 bases map to TRBD1. V was clipped by 1 base and J by 5 bases; unmatched bases: 4. The CDR3 covers 15 residues. CDR1 is SGHRS and CDR2 is YFSETQ in the germline V gene. The CDR3 coding sequence is TGCGCCAGCAGCTTGTGGGGACAGGCAAATGAAAAACTGTTTTTT. This codes for CASSLWGQANEKLFF.

The chain links TRBV6-5 to TRBJ2-1; 9 bases align to TRBD1. The CDR3 totals 15 residues. V shed 8 bases and J 5 bases; nucleotides not matched to a gene: 10. Germline CDR1 is MNHEY and CDR2 is SVGAGI. The DNA for the CDR3 is TGTGCCAGCTATCATCCCGGGACAGGGCACAATGAGCAGTTCTTC. Protein: CASYHPGTGHNEQFF.

This sequence joins TRBV19 and TRBJ1-1; D gene ambiguous. Germline V gene sequence: CDR1 LNHDA, CDR2 SQIVND (reference sequence). The CDR3 runs to 11 residues. Trimming shortened V by 3 bases and J by 6 bases, and 5 bases separated the two germline ends. The CDR3 here is CASSIFAEAFF. The CDR3 nucleotides are TGTGCCAGTAGTATTTTCGCTGAAGCTTTCTTT. Based on the CDR3 plus reference TRBV19 and TRBJ1-1, the full variable domain is DGGITQSPKYLFRKEGQNVTLSCEQNLNHDAMYWYRQDPGQGLRLIYYSQIVNDFQKGDIAEGYSVSREKKESFPLTVTSAQKNPTAFYLCASSIFAEAFFGQGTRLTVV.

The chain recombines TRBV7-9 with TRBJ1-4; D is undetermined. V lost 5 bases to trimming and J lost 0 bases, with 22 bases between them. The CDR3 extends over 19 amino acids. Germline V lookup: CDR1 SEHNR, CDR2 FQNEAQ (reference sequence). CDR3 coding DNA: TGTGCCAGCAGCCCGCCCCGGGGTTGGGCCCCCACAACTAATGAAAAACTGTTTTTT. Translating gives CASSPPRGWAPTTNEKLFF. Supplemented by reference TRBV7-9 and TRBJ1-4, the full variable domain reads DTGVSQNPRHKITKRGQNVTFRCDPISEHNRLYWYRQTLGQGPEFLTYFQNEAQLEKSRLLSDRFSAERPKGSFSTLEIQRTEQGDSAMYLCASSPPRGWAPTTNEKLFFGSGTQLSVL.

The V gene is TRBV7-2, the J gene TRBJ2-1; no definite D call. Germline CDR1 and CDR2: SGHTA and FQGNSA. The V end lost 5 bases, the J end lost 0 bases, and 11 bases lay between the germline ends. The CDR3 has 15 amino acids. The CDR3 nucleotides are TGTGCCAGCAGCCAACACCGTTCCTCCTACAATGAGCAGTTCTTC. Encoded protein: CASSQHRSSYNEQFF. The full variable domain, with the rest looked up from reference TRBV7-2 and TRBJ2-1, is GAGVSQSPSNKVTEKGKDVELRCDPISGHTALYWYRQSLGQGLEFLIYFQGNSAPDKSGLPSDRFSAERTGGSVSTLTIQRTQQEDSAVYLCASSQHRSSYNEQFFGPGTRLTVL.

The chain combines TRBV5-4 with TRBJ2-4; D is possibly TRBD1 (5 bases). CDR1 is SGHNT and CDR2 is YYREEE in the germline V gene (reference sequence). The ends were cut back, 4 bases at V and 0 bases at J, with 11 bases in the middle. The CDR3 is 15 amino acids. DNA for the CDR3: TGTGCCAGCAGCCCAGGACATCTAGCCAAAAACATTCAGTACTTC. It encodes CASSPGHLAKNIQYF.

This chain links TRBV28 with TRBJ1-1; TRBD1 matches at 7 bases. CDR1 is MDHEN, CDR2 SYDVKM, per germline. V dropped 2 bases and J dropped 0; count of bases not matched to a gene: 3. The CDR3 is made up of 15 amino acids. The CDR3 sequence is CASSLGGQLNTEAFF. CDR3 in DNA: TGTGCCAGCAGTTTAGGGGGACAGCTGAACACTGAAGCTTTCTTT.

The rearrangement links TRBV27 to TRBJ2-3, with 7 bases matching TRBD1. Per germline, CDR1 MNHEY and CDR2 SMNVEV (reference sequence). Losses at the gene ends were 2 bases for V and 0 bases for J; bases not matched to a gene: 5. The CDR3 spans 16 residues. The CDR3 DNA reads TGTGCCAGCAGTTTAGAGACAGGGATGAGCACAGATACGCAGTATTTT. This encodes CASSLETGMSTDTQYF.

V is TRBV2 and J is TRBJ2-4; TRBD2 matches at 7 bases. The V gene's germline CDR1 is SNHLY and CDR2 FYNNEI. J gave up 5 bases and V 6 bases, and 7 bases lay outside the gene matches. This CDR3 is built from 14 residues. The CDR3 spells CASRTSPDQNIQYF. DNA for the CDR3: TGTGCCAGCAGGACTAGCCCCGATCAAAACATTCAGTACTTC.

The chain has TRBV6-5 and TRBJ2-7; perhaps TRBD1 as D (5 bases). This CDR3 has 14 residues. CDR1 MNHEY and CDR2 SVGAGI come from the germline V gene. V was trimmed by 3 bases and J by 1 base, leaving 10 bases between them. CDR3 bases: TGTGCCAGCAGTTATCACAGGTTTTCCTACGAGCAGTACTTC. The encoded protein is CASSYHRFSYEQYF.

The J gene is TRBJ2-3, the V gene TRBV5-1; D possibly corresponds to TRBD2 (6 bases). This CDR3 region has 15 residues. The V end was cut by 1 base, the J end by 2 bases, with 11 bases between. Per the germline V gene, CDR1 is SGHRS and CDR2 is YFSETQ. The DNA for the CDR3 is TGCGCCAGCAGCTTGTCCGGGAGAATCACAGATACGCAGTATTTT. It specifies CASSLSGRITDTQYF.

This chain links TRBV15 with TRBJ1-2; 9 positions agree with TRBD1. J was trimmed by 5 bases and V by 4 bases; bases with no gene match: 5. Germline CDR1 is LNHNV and CDR2 is YYDKDF (reference sequence). The CDR3 loop spans 14 amino acids. In DNA, the CDR3 is TGTGCCACCAGCACCCGGGACAGGGTATATGGCTACACCTTC. Amino acids: CATSTRDRVYGYTF.

This clone was seen a handful of times. V usage is TRBV29-1 and J usage is TRBJ1-2; 7 bases are shared with TRBD1. The V segment lost 5 bases and the J segment 0 bases; nucleotides outside the gene matches: 3. The germline gives CDR1 SQVTM, CDR2 ANQGSEA. The CDR3 is made up of 13 amino acids. As DNA, the CDR3 is TGCAGCGTTAGACAGGGCCCTAACTATGGCTACACCTTC. It yields the protein CSVRQGPNYGYTF.

The chain carries TRBV6-7 and TRBJ1-5, with D unclear. TRBV6-7 is an ORF; its function is uncertain. Trimming removed 1 base at V and 7 bases at J, with 5 bases between. The CDR3 totals 12 residues. The DNA of the CDR3 is TGTGCCAGCAGTTACTGGGCGCAGCCCCAGCATTTT. Protein sequence: CASSYWAQPQHF.

The V and J genes are TRBV30 and TRBJ1-2, with 7 bases identical to TRBD1. The V gene end was trimmed by 5 bases and the J gene end by 3 bases; junction bases not matched to a gene: 9. Germline V gene sequence: CDR1 GTSNPN, CDR2 SVGIG (reference sequence). This CDR3 spans 14 amino acids. The CDR3 sequence: CAWGNRGFDYGYTF. In nucleotides, the CDR3 is TGTGCCTGGGGAAACAGGGGATTCGACTATGGCTACACCTTC.

This chain uses TRBV30 with TRBJ2-5; D is perhaps TRBD2 (7 bases). Germline V CDR1 and CDR2: GTSNPN, SVGIG (reference sequence). Trimming took 0 bases from V and 6 from J, leaving 14 bases between them. The CDR3 spans 14 residues. CDR3 in DNA: TGTGCCTGGAGTGTACAGGGAGGGGGGAAGACCCAGTACTTC. Translating it yields CAWSVQGGGKTQYF. Together with reference TRBV30 and TRBJ2-5, the CDR3 gives the full variable domain: SQTIHQWPATLVQPVGSPLSLECTVEGTSNPNLYWYRQAAGRGLQLLFYSVGIGQISSEVPQNLSASRPQDRQFILSSKKLLLSDSGFYLCAWSVQGGGKTQYFGPGTRLLVL.

The CDR3 reads CASSPTPPETQYF. DNA for the CDR3: TGTGCCAGCAGTCCTACCCCCCCAGAGACCCAGTACTTC. The chain combines TRBV27 with TRBJ2-5; D is ambiguous. The germline CDR1 and CDR2 sequences are MNHEY and SMNVEV (reference sequence). This CDR3 is built from 13 residues. V shed 5 bases and J shed 4 bases, with 11 bases lying between them.

This clone occurred a few times. The chain is built from TRBV28 and TRBJ2-1, with 13 bases matching TRBD2. The junction had 18 bases not matched to a gene; V was cut back by 10 bases and J by 3 bases. CDR1 is MDHEN, CDR2 SYDVKM, per germline. CDR3 length: 19 residues. CDR3 amino acids: CATLGTSGTGGPFYNEQFF. The CDR3 DNA reads TGTGCCACCCTAGGGACTAGCGGGACCGGGGGGCCCTTCTACAATGAGCAGTTCTTC.

The V and J genes are TRBV7-9 and TRBJ1-2, with D tentatively TRBD1 (5 bases). The germline V gene encodes CDR1 SEHNR and CDR2 FQNEAQ (reference sequence). The CDR3 loop spans 14 amino acids. V was clipped by 1 base and J by 6 bases, with 12 bases between them. The CDR3 DNA follows: TGTGCCAGCAGCTTAGGGTCCGGGACTGATGGCTACACCTTC. Protein: CASSLGSGTDGYTF.